A single T cell receptor (beta chain) is shown here with its context. The antigen is unknown. The data derive from a study of T cells expressing NK-cell markers. Study background: Sorted CD3+CD56+NKG2C+, CD3+CD56+NKG2C- and CD3+CD56-NKG2C+ T cells provided the TCR beta repertoires. The study's findings and limits: For a handful of donors, these clonotypes were likewise the leading ones in the CD3+CD56-NKG2C+ fraction.

With UMIs, 5'RACE template switching was used to make TCR beta cDNA. TCRdb reanalyzed the 5' RACE reads, giving one entry per CDR3 protein sequence and no DNA. The specimen's table records 500,000 or so distinct CDR3 sequences. The CDR3 sequence is 13 residues long. Germline values: CDR1 SGHTA, CDR2 FQGNSA. The chain links TRBV7-2 to TRBJ2-1. This TCR derives from a man aged 18 to 30 in good health. Material: blood T cells: a sorted CD56 or NKG2C T cell subset, CD4+ or CD8+ T cells, or bulk PBMC T cells (not recorded which). CDR3 region: CASSLDGLNEQFF. Full variable domain (rest looked up from reference TRBV7-2 and TRBJ2-1): GAGVSQSPSNKVTEKGKDVELRCDPISGHTALYWYRQSLGQGLEFLIYFQGNSAPDKSGLPSDRFSAERTGGSVSTLTIQRTQQEDSAVYLCASSLDGLNEQFFGPGTRLTVL.